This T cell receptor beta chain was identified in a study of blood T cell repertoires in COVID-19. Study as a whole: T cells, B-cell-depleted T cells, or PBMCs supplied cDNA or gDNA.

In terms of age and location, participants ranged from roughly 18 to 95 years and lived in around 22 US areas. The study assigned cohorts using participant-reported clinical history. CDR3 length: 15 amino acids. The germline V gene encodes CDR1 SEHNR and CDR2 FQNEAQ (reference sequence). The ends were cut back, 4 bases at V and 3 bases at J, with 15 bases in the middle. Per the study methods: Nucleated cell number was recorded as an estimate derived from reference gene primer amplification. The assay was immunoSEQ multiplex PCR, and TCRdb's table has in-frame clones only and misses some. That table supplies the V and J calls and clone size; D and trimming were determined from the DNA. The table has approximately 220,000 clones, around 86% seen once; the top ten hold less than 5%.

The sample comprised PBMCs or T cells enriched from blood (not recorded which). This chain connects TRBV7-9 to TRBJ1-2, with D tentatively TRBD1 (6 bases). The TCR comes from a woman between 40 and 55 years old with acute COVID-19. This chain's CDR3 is CASSSQGRGDYGYTF. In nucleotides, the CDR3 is TGTGCCAGCAGCTCACAGGGCCGAGGGGACTATGGCTACACCTTC.